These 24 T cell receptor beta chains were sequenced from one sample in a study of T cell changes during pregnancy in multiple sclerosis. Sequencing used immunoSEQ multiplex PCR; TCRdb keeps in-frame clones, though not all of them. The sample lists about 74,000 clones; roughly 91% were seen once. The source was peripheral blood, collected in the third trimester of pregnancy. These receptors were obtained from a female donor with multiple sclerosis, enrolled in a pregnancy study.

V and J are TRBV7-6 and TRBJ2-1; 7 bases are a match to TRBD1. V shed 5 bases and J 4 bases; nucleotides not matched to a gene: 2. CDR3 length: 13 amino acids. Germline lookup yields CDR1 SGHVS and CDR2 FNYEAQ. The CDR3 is CASSQQGYNEQFF. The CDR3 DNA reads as TGTGCCAGCAGCCAACAGGGGTACAATGAGCAGTTCTTC.

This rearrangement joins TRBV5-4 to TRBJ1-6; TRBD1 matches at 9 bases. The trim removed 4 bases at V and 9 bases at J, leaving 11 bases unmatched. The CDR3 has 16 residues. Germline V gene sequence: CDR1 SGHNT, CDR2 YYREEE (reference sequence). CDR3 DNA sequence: TGTGCCAGCAGCCTGGACGGGACAGGGAGGATTTCACCCCTCCACTTT. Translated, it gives CASSLDGTGRISPLHF.

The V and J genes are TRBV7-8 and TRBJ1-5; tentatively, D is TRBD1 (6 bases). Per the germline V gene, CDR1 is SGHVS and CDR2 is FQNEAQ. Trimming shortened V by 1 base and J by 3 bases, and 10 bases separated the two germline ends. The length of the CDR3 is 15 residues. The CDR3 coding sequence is TGTGCCAGCAGCTTAGGGGACACCTACAATCAGCCCCAGCATTTT. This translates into CASSLGDTYNQPQHF. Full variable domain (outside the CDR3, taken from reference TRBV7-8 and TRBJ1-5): GAGVSQSPRYKVAKRGQDVALRCDPISGHVSLFWYQQALGQGPEFLTYFQNEAQLDKSGLPSDRFFAERPEGSVSTLKIQRTQQEDSAVYLCASSLGDTYNQPQHFGDGTRLSIL.

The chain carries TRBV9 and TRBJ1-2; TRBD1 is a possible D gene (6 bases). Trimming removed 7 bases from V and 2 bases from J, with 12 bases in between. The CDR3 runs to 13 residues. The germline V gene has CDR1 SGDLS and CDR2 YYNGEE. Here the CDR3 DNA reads TGTGCCAGCGGACGGGACAACAACTATGGCTACACCTTC. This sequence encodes CASGRDNNYGYTF.

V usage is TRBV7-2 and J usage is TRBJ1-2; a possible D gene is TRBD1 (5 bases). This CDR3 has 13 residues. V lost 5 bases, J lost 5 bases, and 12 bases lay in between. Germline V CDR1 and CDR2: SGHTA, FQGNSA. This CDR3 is CASSLTRGYGYTF. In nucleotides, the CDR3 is TGTGCCAGCAGCCTCACGCGGGGGTATGGCTACACCTTC.

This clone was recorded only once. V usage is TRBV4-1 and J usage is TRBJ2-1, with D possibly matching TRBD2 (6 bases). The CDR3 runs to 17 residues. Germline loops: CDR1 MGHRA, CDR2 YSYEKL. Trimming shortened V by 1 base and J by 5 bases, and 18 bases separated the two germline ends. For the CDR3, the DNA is TGCGCCAGCAGCCAAGGACCCGGAGGGTGGAACAACAATGAGCAGTTCTTC. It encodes CASSQGPGGWNNNEQFF.

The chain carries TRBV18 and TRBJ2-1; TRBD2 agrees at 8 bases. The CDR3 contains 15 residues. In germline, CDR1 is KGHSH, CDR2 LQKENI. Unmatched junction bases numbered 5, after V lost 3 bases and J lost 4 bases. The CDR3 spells CASSPRGGLYNEQFF. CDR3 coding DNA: TGTGCCAGCTCACCTCGGGGGGGCCTTTACAATGAGCAGTTCTTC.

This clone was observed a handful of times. The CDR3 sequence: CASSRSTGLGADTQYF. CDR3 coding DNA: TGTGCCAGCAGCCGCAGTACCGGACTCGGCGCAGATACGCAGTATTTT. The rearrangement links TRBV7-8 to TRBJ2-3; possibly TRBD2 for D (5 bases). Germline lookup yields CDR1 SGHVS and CDR2 FQNEAQ. Trimming cost V 5 bases and J 4 bases, with 19 bases left between them. The CDR3 spans 16 residues.

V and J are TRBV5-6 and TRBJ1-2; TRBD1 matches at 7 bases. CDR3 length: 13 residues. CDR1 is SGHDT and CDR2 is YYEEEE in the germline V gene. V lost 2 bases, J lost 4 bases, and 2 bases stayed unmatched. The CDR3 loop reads CASSFGQVYGYTF. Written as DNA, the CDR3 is TGTGCCAGCAGCTTTGGACAGGTCTATGGCTACACCTTC.

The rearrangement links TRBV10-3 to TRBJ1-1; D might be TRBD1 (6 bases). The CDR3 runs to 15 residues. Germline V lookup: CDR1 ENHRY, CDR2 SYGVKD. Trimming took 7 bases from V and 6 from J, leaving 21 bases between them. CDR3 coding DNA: TGTGCCATCACCTCAGGGGCCAGCGGTAGTTCTGAAGCTTTCTTT. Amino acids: CAITSGASGSSEAFF.

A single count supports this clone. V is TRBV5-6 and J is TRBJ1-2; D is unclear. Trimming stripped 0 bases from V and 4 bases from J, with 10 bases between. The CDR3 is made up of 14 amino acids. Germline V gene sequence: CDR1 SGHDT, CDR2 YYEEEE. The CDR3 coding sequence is TGTGCCAGCAGCTTGGTCAGGATTGGCTATGGCTACACCTTC. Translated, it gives CASSLVRIGYGYTF.

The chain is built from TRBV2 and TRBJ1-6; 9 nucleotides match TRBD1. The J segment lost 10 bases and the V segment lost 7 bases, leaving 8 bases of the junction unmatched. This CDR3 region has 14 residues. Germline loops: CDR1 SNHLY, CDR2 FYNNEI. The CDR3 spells CASTGGTGWSPLHF. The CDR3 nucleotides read TGTGCCAGCACGGGTGGGACAGGGTGGTCACCCCTCCACTTT.

This CDR3 is CASSLISGPQHF. The CDR3 DNA follows: TGTGCCAGCAGCTTGATATCGGGGCCCCAGCATTTT. The chain links TRBV5-6 to TRBJ1-5; D is unclear. Trimming cost V 1 base and J 9 bases, with 8 bases left between them. Germline CDR1 is SGHDT and CDR2 is YYEEEE. The CDR3 consists of 12 residues.

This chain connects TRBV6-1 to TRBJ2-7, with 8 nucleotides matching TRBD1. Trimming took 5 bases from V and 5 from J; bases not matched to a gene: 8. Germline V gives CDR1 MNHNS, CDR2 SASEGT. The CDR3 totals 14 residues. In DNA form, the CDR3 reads TGTGCCAGCAGTTTTGGACAGGGCACTCACGAGCAGTACTTC. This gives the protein CASSFGQGTHEQYF.

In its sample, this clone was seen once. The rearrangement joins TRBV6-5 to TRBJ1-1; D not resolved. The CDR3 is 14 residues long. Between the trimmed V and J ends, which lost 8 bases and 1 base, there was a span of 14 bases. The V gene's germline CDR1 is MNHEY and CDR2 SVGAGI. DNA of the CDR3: TGTGCCAGCCGGCGGCTGCCCGGGAACACTGAAGCTTTCTTT. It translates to CASRRLPGNTEAFF.

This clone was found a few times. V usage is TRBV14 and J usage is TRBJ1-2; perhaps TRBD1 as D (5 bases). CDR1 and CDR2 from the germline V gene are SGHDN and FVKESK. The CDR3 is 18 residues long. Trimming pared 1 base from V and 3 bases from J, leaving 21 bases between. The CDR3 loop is CASSQGWRGMTLYYGYTF. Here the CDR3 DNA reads TGTGCCAGCAGCCAAGGATGGAGGGGAATGACTCTTTACTATGGCTACACCTTC.

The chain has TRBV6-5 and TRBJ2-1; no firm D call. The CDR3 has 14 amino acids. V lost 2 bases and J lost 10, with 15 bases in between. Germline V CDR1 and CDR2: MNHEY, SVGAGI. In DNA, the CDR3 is TGTGCCAGCAGTTACGGTCGACACGCTAACGAGCAGTTCTTC. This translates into CASSYGRHANEQFF.

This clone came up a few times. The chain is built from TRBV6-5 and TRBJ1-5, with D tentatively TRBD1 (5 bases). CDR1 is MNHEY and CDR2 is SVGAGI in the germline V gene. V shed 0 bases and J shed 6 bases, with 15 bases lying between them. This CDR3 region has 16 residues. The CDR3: CASSYSGVQGSQPQHF. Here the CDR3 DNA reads TGTGCCAGCAGTTACTCAGGCGTGCAGGGCAGTCAGCCCCAGCATTTT.

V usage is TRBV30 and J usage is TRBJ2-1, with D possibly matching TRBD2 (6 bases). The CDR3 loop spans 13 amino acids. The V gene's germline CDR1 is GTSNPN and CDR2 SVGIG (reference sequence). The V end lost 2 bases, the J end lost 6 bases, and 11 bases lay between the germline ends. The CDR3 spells CAWSWGLSNEQFF. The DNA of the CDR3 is TGTGCCTGGAGTTGGGGACTGAGCAATGAGCAGTTCTTC.

In DNA, the CDR3 is TGCGCCAGCCGAGGTGCGACAGGGTACGACTCACCCCTCCACTTT. Translated: CASRGATGYDSPLHF. V is TRBV5-1 and J is TRBJ1-6, with 7 bases identical to TRBD1. Germline CDR1 reads SGHRS; CDR2 reads YFSETQ. V was clipped by 7 bases and J by 10 bases; unmatched bases: 14. There are 15 residues in the CDR3.

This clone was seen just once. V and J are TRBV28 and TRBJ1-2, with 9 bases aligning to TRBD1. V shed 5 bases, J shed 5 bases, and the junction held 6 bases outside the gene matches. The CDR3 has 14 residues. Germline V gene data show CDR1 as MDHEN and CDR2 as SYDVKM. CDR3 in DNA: TGTGCCAGCAGTGGGAGTGGACAGGGGTATGGCTACACCTTC. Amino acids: CASSGSGQGYGYTF.

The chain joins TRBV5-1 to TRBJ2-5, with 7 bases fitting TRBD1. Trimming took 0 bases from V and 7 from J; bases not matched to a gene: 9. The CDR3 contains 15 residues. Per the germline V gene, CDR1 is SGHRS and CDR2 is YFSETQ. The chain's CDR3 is CASSLGDRDFRTQYF. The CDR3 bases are TGCGCCAGCAGCTTGGGAGACAGGGATTTTCGGACCCAGTACTTC.

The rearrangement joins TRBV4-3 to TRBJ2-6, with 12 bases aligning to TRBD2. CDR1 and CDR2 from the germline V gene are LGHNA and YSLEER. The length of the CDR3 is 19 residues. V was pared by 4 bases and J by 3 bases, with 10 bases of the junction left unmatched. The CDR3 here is CASSLRLAGAQGGANVLTF. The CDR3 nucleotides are TGCGCCAGCAGCCTACGACTAGCGGGGGCCCAAGGTGGGGCCAACGTCCTGACTTTC.

CDR3 sequence (DNA): TGTGCCAGCAGTTACAGGGGTGTGGAGCCCCAGCATTTT. Encoded protein: CASSYRGVEPQHF. V gene TRBV6-7 combines with J gene TRBJ1-5, with D possibly TRBD1 on 5 matching bases. TRBV6-7 has ORF status, its function being uncertain. Trimming took 2 bases from V and 8 from J, leaving 10 bases between them. CDR3 length: 13 residues.